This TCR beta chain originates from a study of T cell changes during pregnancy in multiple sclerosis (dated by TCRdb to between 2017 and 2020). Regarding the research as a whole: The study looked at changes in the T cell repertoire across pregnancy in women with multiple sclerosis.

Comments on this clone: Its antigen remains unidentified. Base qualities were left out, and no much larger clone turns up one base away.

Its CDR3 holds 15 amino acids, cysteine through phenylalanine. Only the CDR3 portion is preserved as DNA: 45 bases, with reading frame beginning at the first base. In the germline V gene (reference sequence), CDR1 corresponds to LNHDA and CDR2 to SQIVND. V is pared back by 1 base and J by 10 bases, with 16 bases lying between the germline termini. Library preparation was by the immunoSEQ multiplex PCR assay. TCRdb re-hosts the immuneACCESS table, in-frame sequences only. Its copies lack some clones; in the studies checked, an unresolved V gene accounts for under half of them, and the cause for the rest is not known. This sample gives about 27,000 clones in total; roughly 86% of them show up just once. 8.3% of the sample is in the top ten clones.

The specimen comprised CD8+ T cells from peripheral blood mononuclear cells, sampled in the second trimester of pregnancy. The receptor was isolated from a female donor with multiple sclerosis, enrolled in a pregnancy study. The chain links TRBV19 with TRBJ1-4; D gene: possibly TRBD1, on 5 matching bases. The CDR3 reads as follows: CASSIGGALTGKLFF. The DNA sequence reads TGTGCCAGTAGTATAGGTGGGGCCCTGACGGGAAAACTGTTTTTT. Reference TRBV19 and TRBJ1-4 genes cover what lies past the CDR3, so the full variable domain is DGGITQSPKYLFRKEGQNVTLSCEQNLNHDAMYWYRQDPGQGLRLIYYSQIVNDFQKGDIAEGYSVSREKKESFPLTVTSAQKNPTAFYLCASSIGGALTGKLFFGSGTQLSVL.